Listed here are 27 T cell receptor beta chains from one sample, sequenced in a study of blood T cells in healthy people across ages (dated by TCRdb to about 2015). Libraries were prepared through 5' RACE. This sample was sequenced with an Illumina HiSeq 2500. A second 7 to 11 cycle PCR used a sample-barcoded 5' primer and a J-beta primer mix. TCRdb took the public reads, trimmed them with fastp at Q25, ran MiXCR for clone calling and kept in-frame beta chains. Entries are consolidated by CDR3 protein sequence, retaining the most common genes and DNA. The sample contains hundreds of thousands of distinct CDR3 sequences, under 30% of them found a single time. About a sixth of the sample lies in the top ten. The specimen was blood. These receptors were obtained from a woman older than 75 in good health.

This clonotype showed up just a few times. The chain has TRBV7-9 and TRBJ1-2, with TRBD1 as a possible D gene (5 bases). The CDR3 is made up of 16 amino acids. The ends were cut back, 1 base at V and 2 bases at J, with 14 bases in the middle. The germline gives CDR1 SEHNR, CDR2 FQNEAQ (reference sequence). The CDR3 nucleotides are TGTGCCAGCAGCTTAGAACGGGGCAGGGAGAACTATGGCTACACCTTC. Translated, it gives CASSLERGRENYGYTF.

This clonotype showed up many times. This rearrangement joins TRBV20-1 to TRBJ2-7, with TRBD1 matching over 10 bases. The CDR3 consists of 13 residues. CDR1 is DFQATT and CDR2 is SNEGSKA in the germline V gene (reference sequence). Trimming cost V 4 bases and J 2 bases; bases outside gene matches: 2. In nucleotides, the CDR3 is TGCAGTGCTAAAGGACAGGGGGCCTACGAGCAGTACTTC. This codes for CSAKGQGAYEQYF.

V usage is TRBV5-1 and J usage is TRBJ2-7; possibly TRBD2 for D (6 bases). Trimming shortened V by 3 bases and J by 1 base, and 11 bases separated the two germline ends. Germline CDR1 and CDR2: SGHRS and YFSETQ. The CDR3 extends over 14 amino acids. The CDR3: CASSSGTDSYEQYF. Here the CDR3 DNA reads TGCGCCAGCAGCTCAGGGACTGATTCCTACGAGCAGTACTTC.

This clonotype came up many times. The rearrangement links TRBV7-3 to TRBJ2-6; unclear D gene. The germline V and J ends were trimmed by 4 bases and 0 bases, with 16 bases remaining between them. Germline CDR1 is SGHTA and CDR2 is FQGTGA. CDR3 length: 18 amino acids. CDR3 sequence: CASSSSAAGRSGANVLTF. In DNA form, the CDR3 reads TGTGCCAGCAGCTCATCGGCCGCAGGACGCTCTGGGGCCAACGTCCTGACTTTC.

This clonotype has a handful of counts. The rearrangement joins TRBV7-9 to TRBJ1-1; D might be TRBD1 (5 bases). The CDR3 spans 14 residues. Germline V CDR1 and CDR2: SEHNR, FQNEAQ (reference sequence). Trimming shortened V by 3 bases and J by 7 bases, and 15 bases separated the two germline ends. The CDR3 reads CASSLSSGRNEAFF. In DNA form, the CDR3 reads TGTGCCAGCAGCTTGTCCTCGGGACGGAATGAAGCTTTCTTT.

Many counts were recorded for this clonotype. The chain uses TRBV5-4 and TRBJ2-1; 9 nucleotides align to TRBD1. This CDR3 is built from 16 residues. The germline CDR1 and CDR2 sequences are SGHNT and YYREEE (reference sequence). V trimming: 0 bases; J trimming: 1 base; junction bases outside the gene matches: 2. CDR3: CASSLVTGGSYNEQFF. CDR3 coding DNA: TGTGCCAGCAGCTTGGTGACAGGGGGATCCTACAATGAGCAGTTCTTC.

The chain employs TRBV27 and TRBJ1-2, with 8 bases that match TRBD1. The CDR3 contains 17 residues. Trimming cost V 2 bases and J 5 bases; bases outside gene matches: 13. The germline V gene has CDR1 MNHEY and CDR2 SMNVEV (reference sequence). The CDR3 loop reads CASSLDRRQGASYGYTF. The CDR3 DNA reads as TGTGCCAGCAGTTTAGATCGGCGGCAGGGGGCAAGTTATGGCTACACCTTC.

Ten or more counts support this clonotype. The chain combines TRBV19 with TRBJ2-7; 8 bases match TRBD1. J gave up 2 bases and V 1 base, and 7 bases lay outside the gene matches. The CDR3 extends over 16 amino acids. Germline CDR1 LNHDA, CDR2 SQIVND (reference sequence). The CDR3 region is CASSIVLGQGPYEQYF. CDR3 bases: TGTGCCAGTAGTATAGTTCTAGGACAGGGACCCTACGAGCAGTACTTC.

This chain links TRBV2 with TRBJ1-2; D gene uncertain. This CDR3 is built from 13 residues. Trimming cost V 6 bases and J 2 bases, with 10 bases left between them. Germline assignment: CDR1 SNHLY and CDR2 FYNNEI. Written as DNA, the CDR3 is TGTGCCAGCAGCGAGGACGTGAACTATGGCTACACCTTC. This encodes CASSEDVNYGYTF.

This chain uses TRBV9 with TRBJ2-1, with a possible D match to TRBD2 (6 bases). V lost 5 bases and J lost 8, with 14 bases in between. Germline values: CDR1 SGDLS, CDR2 YYNGEE. This CDR3 spans 13 amino acids. CDR3 residues: CASSGPWGDEQFF. As DNA, the CDR3 is TGTGCCAGCAGTGGACCTTGGGGGGATGAGCAGTTCTTC.

This clonotype was observed a few times. This chain uses TRBV27 with TRBJ2-7; possibly TRBD2 for D (5 bases). Trimming cost V 5 bases and J 6 bases, with 14 bases left between them. Germline V lookup: CDR1 MNHEY, CDR2 SMNVEV (reference sequence). The CDR3 totals 13 residues. CDR3 amino acids: CASSPTAAGEQYF. CDR3 nucleotide sequence: TGTGCCAGCAGTCCCACAGCGGCGGGCGAGCAGTACTTC.

A few counts support this clonotype. A much larger clone lies one base from this, so it may be a read error. In nucleotides, the CDR3 is TGCGCCAGCAGCTCTATCTCCAGCGGGTCCTACAATGAGCAGTACTTC. It encodes CASSSISSGSYNEQYF. This chain joins TRBV5-1 and TRBJ2-1, with a possible D match to TRBD2 (6 bases). The DNA matches TRBJ2-7 better at its end, which makes the J call doubtful. The CDR3 is 16 residues long. Germline V gene sequence: CDR1 SGHRS, CDR2 YFSETQ.

This clonotype was seen repeatedly, ten times or more. V usage is TRBV7-3 and J usage is TRBJ1-2; 9 bases are shared with TRBD1. Trimming at V came to 1 base and at J to 6 bases, leaving 6 bases not matched to a gene. This CDR3 region has 15 residues. Germline V gene lookup returns CDR1 SGHTA and CDR2 FQGTGA. The CDR3 region is CASSLRGQGSDGYTF. CDR3 nucleotide sequence: TGTGCCAGCAGCTTAAGGGGACAGGGAAGTGATGGCTACACCTTC.

In the case of this clonotype: A much larger clone lies a single base off, so this may be a read error. This sequence joins TRBV7-9 and TRBJ1-6; 7 positions match TRBD1. CDR3 size: 17 residues. Germline V gene lookup returns CDR1 SEHNR and CDR2 FQNEAQ (reference sequence). CDR3 region: CVSSYHELGGAGSPLHF. The CDR3 nucleotides are TGTGTCAGCAGCTATCATGAATTAGGGGGCGCAGGTTCACCCCTCCACTTT.

This clonotype turned up a few times. V is TRBV11-2 and J is TRBJ2-7; D perhaps matches TRBD2 (6 bases). Trimming shortened V by 0 bases and J by 7 bases, and 13 bases separated the two germline ends. Germline CDR1 SGHAT, CDR2 FQNNGV. The CDR3 spans 14 residues. CDR3 sequence (DNA): TGTGCCAGCAGCTTAGAAAGAGTCGGGACTGAGCAGTACTTC. It translates to CASSLERVGTEQYF.

The genes are TRBV7-3 and TRBJ2-1; 12 nucleotides match TRBD1. The CDR3 runs 16 residues. CDR1 and CDR2 from the germline V gene are SGHTA and FQGTGA. Trimming at V came to 3 bases and at J to 13 bases, leaving 13 bases not matched to a gene. CDR3 nucleotides: TGTGCCAGCAGCTTGGGGGACAGGGGGCGCGAAGAGACCCAGTTCTTC. It translates to CASSLGDRGREETQFF.

As concerns this clonotype: This likely comes from a read error, as the CDR3 has no conserved phenylalanine or tryptophan at its end. The chain combines TRBV20-1 with TRBJ2-2, with D possibly TRBD1 on 5 matching bases. With 2 bases removed from V and 4 bases from J, the gap between germline ends came to 14 bases. This CDR3 spans 15 amino acids. Germline loops: CDR1 DFQATT, CDR2 SNEGSKA (reference sequence). The CDR3 spells CSARYVGAGTGELFL. The CDR3 region has the DNA TGCAGTGCTAGATACGTAGGGGCAGGCACCGGGGAGCTGTTTTTG.

As to this clonotype: At one boundary the junction diverges from the germline segment, which might be a read error. The chain uses TRBV29-1 and TRBJ2-5, with D tentatively TRBD2 (6 bases). This CDR3 region has 12 residues. Germline assignment: CDR1 SQVTM and CDR2 ANQGSEA. The CDR3 DNA reads TGCGGCGTTGAAAACGGGGGAGAGGCCCAGTACTTC. Protein: CGVENGGEAQYF.

This clonotype has at least ten counts. The chain recombines TRBV20-1 with TRBJ2-3; TRBD2 aligns across 12 bases. Per the germline V gene, CDR1 is DFQATT and CDR2 is SNEGSKA (reference sequence). Losses at the gene ends were 0 bases for V and 5 bases for J; bases not matched to a gene: 6. CDR3 length: 16 residues. CDR3 region: CSARDSLAGGIDTQYF. The CDR3 region has the DNA TGCAGTGCTAGAGATAGCCTAGCGGGGGGGATAGATACGCAGTATTTT.

The table lists this clonotype with many counts. The rearrangement links TRBV7-9 to TRBJ1-2; 8 nucleotides match TRBD1. The CDR3 runs 16 residues. Germline CDR1 SEHNR, CDR2 FQNEAQ (reference sequence). V shed 0 bases and J 4 bases; nucleotides not matched to a gene: 7. This CDR3 reads CASSLASGGRGYGYTF. CDR3 in DNA: TGTGCCAGCAGCTTAGCGTCAGGGGGCCGGGGCTATGGCTACACCTTC.

This clonotype was observed a handful of times. The gene calls are TRBV29-1 and TRBJ2-5, with 8 bases aligning to TRBD1. J lost 11 bases, V lost 6 bases, and 11 bases had no gene match. This CDR3 spans 12 amino acids. Germline lookup yields CDR1 SQVTM and CDR2 ANQGSEA. CDR3 in DNA: TGCAGCGTCGACAGGGGCAGTAATGAGCAGTACTTC. Protein: CSVDRGSNEQYF.

This clonotype was seen at least ten times. The chain carries TRBV5-4 and TRBJ2-7; the D is unclear. The CDR3 covers 14 residues. Germline V gene lookup returns CDR1 SGHNT and CDR2 YYREEE (reference sequence). Trimming pared 3 bases from V and 7 bases from J, leaving 17 bases between. The CDR3 is CASSSIGPYSEQYF. For the CDR3, the DNA is TGTGCCAGCAGCTCAATCGGGCCATACTCTGAGCAGTACTTC. Full variable domain (missing parts from reference TRBV5-4 and TRBJ2-7): ETGVTQSPTHLIKTRGQQVTLRCSSQSGHNTVSWYQQALGQGPQFIFQYYREEENGRGNFPPRFSGLQFPNYSSELNVNALELDDSALYLCASSSIGPYSEQYFGPGTRLTVT.

This clonotype showed up many times. The chain couples TRBV5-6 to TRBJ1-1; 8 nucleotides line up with TRBD1. CDR1 and CDR2 (germline): SGHDT, YYEEEE. The V gene end was trimmed by 4 bases and the J gene end by 10 bases; junction bases not matched to a gene: 12. CDR3 size: 14 residues. The CDR3 reads CASSDTGQGPAAFF. The CDR3, as DNA: TGTGCCAGCAGCGATACTGGACAGGGCCCTGCAGCTTTCTTT.

This clonotype has more than one count but fewer than ten. The chain has TRBV20-1 and TRBJ2-1; unclear D gene. The end of the DNA fits TRBJ2-7 better, so the J call may be wrong. Germline loops: CDR1 DFQATT, CDR2 SNEGSKA (reference sequence). CDR3 length equals 14 residues. This CDR3 is CSARSLFSYNEQYF. In DNA, the CDR3 is TGCAGTGCTAGATCCCTCTTCTCCTACAATGAGCAGTACTTC.

In its sample, this clonotype was seen many times. The genes are TRBV7-6 and TRBJ2-1, with 14 nucleotides matching TRBD2. With 5 bases clipped from V and 1 base from J, the junction kept 13 bases outside the gene matches. Per germline, CDR1 SGHVS and CDR2 FNYEAQ. CDR3 size: 20 residues. The CDR3 spells CASSGEGLAGGWRSYNEQFF. The CDR3 nucleotides are TGTGCCAGCAGCGGAGAAGGACTAGCGGGGGGCTGGAGGTCCTACAATGAGCAGTTCTTC.

This clonotype was recorded many times. This rearrangement joins TRBV7-8 to TRBJ2-1; 8 bases are a match to TRBD1. V was pared by 6 bases and J by 6 bases, with 10 bases of the junction left unmatched. The CDR3 contains 15 residues. Germline V gene lookup returns CDR1 SGHVS and CDR2 FQNEAQ. The CDR3 is CASSSDRDRFNEQFF. The DNA for the CDR3 is TGTGCCAGCAGTTCAGATCGGGACAGGTTCAATGAGCAGTTCTTC.

V and J are TRBV11-1 and TRBJ1-1; D call uncertain. CDR1 SGHAT and CDR2 FQDESV come from the germline V gene (reference sequence). The CDR3 runs 13 residues. The V end was cut by 6 bases, the J end by 3 bases, with 11 bases between. The CDR3 DNA follows: TGTGCCAGCAGATATACAGCGGACACTGAAGCTTTCTTT. It specifies CASRYTADTEAFF.